Below are 30 T cell receptor beta chains sequenced from a single sample in a study of CD8+ T cells in alopecia areata. After isolation, RNA underwent reverse transcription to generate cDNA as the sequencing template. The assay was immunoSEQ multiplex PCR, and TCRdb's table has in-frame clones only and misses some. The sample gives 170,000 or so clones, 58% of which show up once; 10% to 15% is in the top ten. Treatment noted: oral pan-JAK inhibitor, 5-10 mg twice daily. The source material was CD8+ T cells sorted from blood, sampled at week 24, from a patient treated with tofacitinib. All receptors derive from a human donor with alopecia areata.

The chain couples TRBV30 to TRBJ1-1; D call uncertain. From germline, CDR1 is GTSNPN and CDR2 SVGIG (reference sequence). This CDR3 comprises 13 residues. Written as DNA, the CDR3 is TGTGCATACTCGGAGGGCGCGGACACTGAAGCTTTCTTT. Its protein is CAYSEGADTEAFF.

The chain is built from TRBV7-2 and TRBJ1-2; D call uncertain. With 2 bases removed from V and 6 bases from J, the gap between germline ends came to 13 bases. CDR3 length equals 14 residues. From germline, CDR1 is SGHTA and CDR2 FQGNSA. CDR3 sequence: CASSLITGRNGYTF. The CDR3 nucleotides read TGTGCCAGCAGCTTAATTACCGGACGGAATGGCTACACCTTC.

The DNA of the CDR3 is TGCGCCAGCAGCTTGGGCGGGACCAAGGGCGAGCAGTACTTC. Translation: CASSLGGTKGEQYF. The gene calls are TRBV5-1 and TRBJ2-7, with a tentative D call TRBD2 (6 bases). Germline V CDR1 and CDR2: SGHRS, YFSETQ. The V gene lost 0 bases and the J gene lost 6 bases, with 13 bases spanning the gap. This CDR3 contains 14 residues.

The chain is built from TRBV29-1 and TRBJ2-5, with a possible D match to TRBD2 (5 bases). Germline CDR1 reads SQVTM; CDR2 reads ANQGSEA. The CDR3 consists of 13 residues. Trimming left V 3 bases short and J 4 bases short, with 12 bases between. This chain's CDR3 is CSVEAEGIETQYF. The CDR3 DNA sequence: TGCAGCGTTGAGGCAGAGGGAATAGAGACCCAGTACTTC.

In its sample, this clone was seen a few times. This chain uses TRBV5-6 with TRBJ2-7; TRBD1 matches at 7 bases. With 6 bases clipped from V and 2 bases from J, the junction kept 5 bases outside the gene matches. CDR1 SGHDT and CDR2 YYEEEE come from the germline V gene. The CDR3 spans 13 residues. For the CDR3, the DNA is TGTGCCAGCACCAGGACAGGCCCCTACGAGCAGTACTTC. Translating it yields CASTRTGPYEQYF.

V and J are TRBV2 and TRBJ2-7; TRBD1 agrees at 10 bases. Germline V lookup: CDR1 SNHLY, CDR2 FYNNEI. The V segment lost 6 bases and the J segment 7 bases; nucleotides outside the gene matches: 12. CDR3 size: 15 residues. The CDR3 here is CASSSPGQGPNEQYF. CDR3 nucleotides: TGTGCCAGCAGCAGCCCGGGACAGGGGCCGAATGAGCAGTACTTC.

The rearrangement uses TRBV7-9 and TRBJ1-1, with D tentatively TRBD1 (5 bases). CDR1 and CDR2 (germline): SEHNR, FQNEAQ (reference sequence). Trimming removed 5 bases from V and 5 bases from J, with 12 bases in between. The length of the CDR3 is 13 residues. The CDR3 DNA reads as TGTGCCAGCAGCCCCTTAGAGGGGACTGAAGCTTTCTTT. Amino acids: CASSPLEGTEAFF.

V usage is TRBV12-5 and J usage is TRBJ2-7; 9 bases fit TRBD1. CDR3 length: 14 residues. Germline V gives CDR1 LGHNT, CDR2 FRNRAP. V was clipped by 6 bases and J by 3 bases; unmatched bases: 6. The CDR3 is CASGPTGGIYEQYF. As DNA, the CDR3 is TGTGCTAGTGGCCCGACAGGGGGAATCTACGAGCAGTACTTC.

This clone was observed a handful of times. The rearrangement links TRBV5-1 to TRBJ2-7; D perhaps matches TRBD1 (6 bases). In germline, CDR1 is SGHRS, CDR2 YFSETQ. This CDR3 has 13 amino acids. V was shortened by 5 bases and J by 3 bases, with 12 bases between the two germline ends. Here the CDR3 DNA reads TGCGCCAGCAGACAAGAAGGGGGCTACGAGCAGTACTTC. Its protein is CASRQEGGYEQYF. Drawing the rest from reference TRBV5-1 and TRBJ2-7, the complete variable domain is KAGVTQTPRYLIKTRGQQVTLSCSPISGHRSVSWYQQTPGQGLQFLFEYFSETQRNKGNFPGRFSGRQFSNSRSEMNVSTLELGDSALYLCASRQEGGYEQYFGPGTRLTVT.

The V gene is TRBV5-1, the J gene TRBJ1-3; maybe TRBD1 (5 bases). CDR1 and CDR2 from the germline V gene are SGHRS and YFSETQ. The CDR3 runs 15 residues. Trimming stripped 4 bases from V and 0 bases from J, with 11 bases between. CDR3 coding DNA: TGCGCCAGCAGCCCAGGGACGTCCTCTGGAAACACCATATATTTT. Translation gives CASSPGTSSGNTIYF.

This clone was detected only once. The chain is built from TRBV5-1 and TRBJ2-3; TRBD1 matches 7 bases. The germline V gene has CDR1 SGHRS and CDR2 YFSETQ. The V and J ends lost 2 bases and 14 bases, in that order; junction bases with no gene match: 14. The CDR3 sequence is 14 residues long. Here the CDR3 reads CASSFKLGTDGWYF. CDR3 sequence (DNA): TGCGCCAGCAGCTTCAAGTTGGGGACAGACGGTTGGTATTTT.

This chain connects TRBV2 to TRBJ2-7, with D perhaps matching TRBD2 (6 bases). V lost 6 bases, J lost 0 bases, and 12 bases lay in between. Germline lookup yields CDR1 SNHLY and CDR2 FYNNEI. CDR3 length: 14 amino acids. CDR3 sequence reads: CASSPDGSSYEQYF. CDR3 nucleotides: TGTGCCAGCAGCCCCGACGGGAGCTCCTACGAGCAGTACTTC.

In its sample, this clone was seen a few times. The gene calls are TRBV4-1 and TRBJ1-3, with D possibly TRBD1 on 5 matching bases. Trimming stripped 1 base from V and 0 bases from J, with 13 bases between. Germline CDR1 reads MGHRA; CDR2 reads YSYEKL. This CDR3 contains 17 residues. The CDR3 is CASSQARMTVSGNTIYF. The CDR3 coding sequence is TGCGCCAGCAGCCAAGCTAGGATGACAGTCTCTGGAAACACCATATATTTT.

The V and J genes are TRBV7-9 and TRBJ1-2, with 9 bases matching TRBD1. Germline CDR1 reads SEHNR; CDR2 reads FQNEAQ (reference sequence). The V segment lost 3 bases and the J segment 6 bases; nucleotides outside the gene matches: 8. This CDR3 comprises 15 residues. The CDR3 loop is CASSLTDRGEDGYTF. DNA of the CDR3: TGTGCCAGCAGCTTGACGGACAGGGGCGAGGATGGCTACACCTTC.

CDR3 loop: CATSSALHEQYF. The CDR3 bases are TGTGCCACCAGCAGTGCCCTTCACGAGCAGTACTTC. The rearrangement joins TRBV15 to TRBJ2-7; D unclear. The CDR3 has 12 amino acids. Germline V gene lookup returns CDR1 LNHNV and CDR2 YYDKDF (reference sequence). Trimming cost V 3 bases and J 5 bases, with 8 bases left between them. Full variable domain (remainder filled in from reference TRBV15 and TRBJ2-7): DAMVIQNPRYQVTQFGKPVTLSCSQTLNHNVMYWYQQKSSQAPKLLFHYYDKDFNNEADTPDNFQSRRPNTSFCFLDIRSPGLGDTAMYLCATSSALHEQYFGPGTRLTVT.

The V and J genes are TRBV30 and TRBJ1-1; D is undetermined. The V and J ends lost 8 bases and 7 bases respectively, with 17 bases between them. The germline CDR1 and CDR2 sequences are GTSNPN and SVGIG (reference sequence). This CDR3 has 12 amino acids. As DNA, the CDR3 is TGTGCCCTAACCATGAGGGCCGTTGAAGCTTTCTTT. Translated: CALTMRAVEAFF.

The V and J genes are TRBV30 and TRBJ1-2; D may be TRBD1 (5 bases). V was cut by 0 bases and J by 0 bases, with 5 bases left in between. The CDR3 sequence is 13 residues long. CDR1 is GTSNPN, CDR2 SVGIG, per germline (reference sequence). The CDR3 sequence: CAWSVRANYGYTF. DNA for the CDR3: TGTGCCTGGAGTGTCAGGGCTAACTATGGCTACACCTTC.

The rearrangement links TRBV29-1 to TRBJ1-2, with 7 bases matching TRBD1. CDR3 length: 13 amino acids. Germline assignment: CDR1 SQVTM and CDR2 ANQGSEA. Germline trimming cut 4 bases from V and 6 bases from J; bases unmatched to any gene: 8. The CDR3 protein is CSVVSRQGHGYTF. Written as DNA, the CDR3 is TGCAGCGTTGTTAGCCGACAGGGCCATGGCTACACCTTC. Variable domain in full (rest from reference TRBV29-1 and TRBJ1-2): SAVISQKPSRDICQRGTSLTIQCQVDSQVTMMFWYRQQPGQSLTLIATANQGSEATYESGFVIDKFPISRPNLTFSTLTVSNMSPEDSSIYLCSVVSRQGHGYTFGSGTRLTVV.

V gene TRBV5-6 combines with J gene TRBJ2-5; the D gene is possibly TRBD1 (6 bases). Germline assignment: CDR1 SGHDT and CDR2 YYEEEE. Trimming took 0 bases from V and 7 from J, leaving 10 bases between them. The length of the CDR3 is 13 residues. CDR3 region: CASSLDQGRTQYF. The DNA for the CDR3 is TGTGCCAGCAGCTTGGACCAGGGGAGGACCCAGTACTTC.

About this clone itself: Other DNA sequences from this sample encode an identical CDR3 as well. J is TRBJ1-1 and V is TRBV9, with TRBD1 as a possible D gene (5 bases). With 0 bases removed from V and 2 bases from J, the gap between germline ends came to 8 bases. Germline V gene sequence: CDR1 SGDLS, CDR2 YYNGEE. CDR3 size: 14 residues. The CDR3, as DNA: TGTGCCAGCAGCGTAGGGGGGGTAAACACTGAAGCTTTCTTT. Protein: CASSVGGVNTEAFF.

The chain combines TRBV7-9 with TRBJ2-3; D is unresolved. This CDR3 has 16 amino acids. Germline V CDR1 and CDR2: SEHNR, FQNEAQ (reference sequence). V was pared by 0 bases and J by 0 bases, with 10 bases between. The CDR3: CASSLAAPVSTDTQYF. The CDR3 DNA reads as TGTGCCAGCAGCTTAGCGGCCCCAGTGAGCACAGATACGCAGTATTTT.

Of note for this clone: Other DNA sequences in this specimen translate into the identical CDR3. The V gene is TRBV9, the J gene TRBJ2-3; no definite D call. Trimming cost V 6 bases and J 0 bases, with 5 bases left between them. Germline-derived CDR1 and CDR2 are SGDLS and YYNGEE. CDR3 length equals 12 residues. The chain's CDR3 is CASNPSTDTQYF. CDR3 DNA sequence: TGTGCCAGCAATCCGAGCACAGATACGCAGTATTTT.

The chain carries TRBV27 and TRBJ1-2; perhaps TRBD1 as D (5 bases). V dropped 5 bases and J dropped 4 bases, with 17 bases sitting between them. This CDR3 has 15 amino acids. Germline loops: CDR1 MNHEY, CDR2 SMNVEV (reference sequence). CDR3 residues: CASSVQPGDLYGYTF. In nucleotides, the CDR3 is TGTGCCAGCAGTGTACAACCCGGGGACCTCTATGGCTACACCTTC.

This chain connects TRBV10-2 to TRBJ1-1; the match to TRBD1 covers 7 bases. V lost 7 bases, J lost 5 bases, and 1 base stayed unmatched. The length of the CDR3 is 11 residues. Germline assignment: CDR1 WSHSY and CDR2 SAAADI. The CDR3 protein is CASIRGTEAFF. The CDR3 DNA reads as TGCGCCAGCATCAGGGGGACTGAAGCTTTCTTT.

The V gene is TRBV25-1, the J gene TRBJ1-4; D possibly corresponds to TRBD1 (6 bases). V gave up 3 bases and J gave up 7 bases, with 12 bases separating them. CDR1 and CDR2 from the germline V gene are MGHDK and SYGVNS. The CDR3 is made up of 14 amino acids. CDR3 sequence (DNA): TGTGCCAGCAGTGACCAGGGGACCATTGAAAAACTGTTTTTT. Protein sequence: CASSDQGTIEKLFF.

The V gene is TRBV27, the J gene TRBJ2-6, with a weak D call TRBD2 (6 bases). The CDR3 sequence is 15 residues long. Germline CDR1 and CDR2: MNHEY and SMNVEV (reference sequence). V lost 3 bases, J lost 1 base, and 7 bases lay in between. Here the CDR3 reads CASSLGGSGANVLTF. The CDR3 coding sequence is TGTGCCAGCAGTTTGGGGGGTTCTGGGGCCAACGTCCTGACTTTC. The full variable domain, rest sourced from reference TRBV27 and TRBJ2-6, is EAQVTQNPRYLITVTGKKLTVTCSQNMNHEYMSWYRQDPGLGLRQIYYSMNVEVTDKGDVPEGYKVSRKEKRNFPLILESPSPNQTSLYFCASSLGGSGANVLTFGAGSRLTVL.

The CDR3 is CSVVSGTVAYEQYF. CDR3 sequence (DNA): TGCAGCGTTGTTTCCGGGACGGTAGCCTACGAGCAGTACTTC. The V gene is TRBV29-1, the J gene TRBJ2-7; either TRBD1 or TRBD2 may fit D (5 bases each). V dropped 4 bases and J dropped 2 bases, with 15 bases sitting between them. Germline V gene data show CDR1 as SQVTM and CDR2 as ANQGSEA. The CDR3 has 14 amino acids.

The chain employs TRBV6-5 and TRBJ2-2; 8 bases fit TRBD1. CDR3 length: 13 amino acids. From germline, CDR1 is MNHEY and CDR2 SVGAGI. Trimming cost V 10 bases and J 5 bases; bases outside gene matches: 6. The CDR3 loop is CATGTGQTGELFF. CDR3 nucleotides: TGTGCCACCGGGACAGGCCAAACCGGGGAGCTGTTTTTT.

The chain combines TRBV9 with TRBJ2-3; 8 bases are shared with TRBD1. The CDR3 runs 15 residues. Per germline, CDR1 SGDLS and CDR2 YYNGEE. V gave up 4 bases and J gave up 0 bases; unmatched junction bases: 4. This CDR3 is CASSYRQGSTDTQYF. CDR3 coding DNA: TGTGCCAGCAGCTACCGACAGGGGAGCACAGATACGCAGTATTTT.

This clone was detected a few times. The chain joins TRBV7-9 to TRBJ1-4; D is undetermined. Germline V gives CDR1 SEHNR, CDR2 FQNEAQ (reference sequence). CDR3 length: 15 amino acids. V was pared by 4 bases and J by 10 bases, with 19 bases between. CDR3 nucleotide sequence: TGTGCCAGCAGCTGGTTCGAGGACTCCGCAGGAAAACTGTTTTTT. Translation gives CASSWFEDSAGKLFF.